The next 8 T cell receptor beta chains were all read from a single sample in a study of monozygotic twins with inflammatory bowel disease. From its re-call of the 5' RACE reads, TCRdb lists each CDR3 protein once, without DNA. The listing records roughly 150,000 distinct CDR3 sequences. Sequenced material: blood. The source is a human donor with ulcerative colitis or Crohn's disease, or a healthy co-twin of an affected twin (not recorded which).

The rearrangement uses TRBV4-1 and TRBJ2-1; the D call from TCRdb, TRBD1, cannot be confirmed without DNA. The CDR3 has 17 amino acids. Germline V gene lookup returns CDR1 MGHRA and CDR2 YSYEKL. CDR3 in amino acids: CASSQTPGTGVTIEQFF.

CDR3: CASSLRGHGETQYF. The V call is TRBV7-2, the J call TRBJ2-5; the D call from TCRdb, TRBD1, cannot be confirmed without DNA. Germline lookup yields CDR1 SGHTA and CDR2 FQGNSA. The CDR3 is made up of 14 amino acids. Combining the CDR3 with reference TRBV7-2 and TRBJ2-5 gives the whole variable domain GAGVSQSPSNKVTEKGKDVELRCDPISGHTALYWYRQSLGQGLEFLIYFQGNSAPDKSGLPSDRFSAERTGGSVSTLTIQRTQQEDSAVYLCASSLRGHGETQYFGPGTRLLVL.

The chain employs TRBV28 and TRBJ2-7; with no DNA, the TCRdb D assignment of TRBD1 cannot be verified. Germline-derived CDR1 and CDR2 are MDHEN and SYDVKM. The CDR3 has 16 residues. CDR3 residues: CASSPPRQGGTYEQYF.

V usage is TRBV27 and J usage is TRBJ2-2. CDR3 length: 13 residues. The germline V gene encodes CDR1 MNHEY and CDR2 SMNVEV (reference sequence). The CDR3 is CASSYQNTGELFF.

The chain uses TRBV7-3 and TRBJ1-1; TCRdb selects TRBD1, and the lack of DNA leaves this call unchecked. Germline V gives CDR1 SGHTA, CDR2 FQGTGA. There are 16 residues in the CDR3. CDR3 protein: CASSLIPYRASTEAFF. Full variable domain (missing parts from reference TRBV7-3 and TRBJ1-1): GAGVSQTPSNKVTEKGKYVELRCDPISGHTALYWYRQSLGQGPEFLIYFQGTGAADDSGLPNDRFFAVRPEGSVSTLKIQRTERGDSAVYLCASSLIPYRASTEAFFGQGTRLTVV.

This sequence joins TRBV5-1 and TRBJ2-7; TCRdb reports TRBD1, a call that lacks DNA to check it against. Germline lookup yields CDR1 SGHRS and CDR2 YFSETQ. This CDR3 has 13 amino acids. The chain's CDR3 is CASNEQGADEQYF. The full variable domain, rest sourced from reference TRBV5-1 and TRBJ2-7, is KAGVTQTPRYLIKTRGQQVTLSCSPISGHRSVSWYQQTPGQGLQFLFEYFSETQRNKGNFPGRFSGRQFSNSRSEMNVSTLELGDSALYLCASNEQGADEQYFGPGTRLTVT.

The V gene is TRBV18, the J gene TRBJ2-3. CDR1 and CDR2 from the germline V gene are KGHSH and LQKENI. The CDR3 has 11 residues. The CDR3: CASSPENTQYF.

The chain links TRBV10-3 to TRBJ2-7; without DNA, the TCRdb call of TRBD2 cannot be checked. Germline assignment: CDR1 ENHRY and CDR2 SYGVKD. The CDR3 consists of 17 residues. CDR3 protein: CAISERFRLAATYEQYF.